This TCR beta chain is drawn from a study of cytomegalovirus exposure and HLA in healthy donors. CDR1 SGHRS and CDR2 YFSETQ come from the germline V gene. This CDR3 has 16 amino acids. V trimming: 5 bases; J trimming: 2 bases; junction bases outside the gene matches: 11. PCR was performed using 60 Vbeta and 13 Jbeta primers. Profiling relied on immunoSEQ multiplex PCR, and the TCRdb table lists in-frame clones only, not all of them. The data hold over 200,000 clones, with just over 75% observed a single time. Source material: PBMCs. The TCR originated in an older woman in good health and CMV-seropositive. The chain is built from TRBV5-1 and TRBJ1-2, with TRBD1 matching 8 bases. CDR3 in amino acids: CASRLPGGRDNYGYTF. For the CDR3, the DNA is TGCGCCAGCAGATTGCCAGGGGGCAGGGACAACTATGGCTACACCTTC.